A single TCR beta chain is shown here with its context. The data derive from a study of siplizumab effects on memory and regulatory T cells. V lost 5 bases and J lost 5, with 13 bases in between. The CDR3 runs to 14 residues. CDR1 SNHLY and CDR2 FYNNEI come from the germline V gene. Libraries were prepared by immunoSEQ multiplex PCR; TCRdb keeps only in-frame clonotypes and omits some of them. The table lists some 100,000 clones, about 90% of them singletons. The sequence was collected from a human donor in good health. Some clones in this sample may be carry-over from other donors' samples. This chain joins TRBV2 and TRBJ2-1, with D tentatively TRBD1 or TRBD2 (6 bases each). The sequencing sample was made of CD4+ T cells sorted from blood. The CDR3 sequence is CASSQGRDHNEQFF. The CDR3 bases are TGTGCCAGCAGTCAGGGGCGGGACCACAATGAGCAGTTCTTC.